The 19 T cell receptor beta chains reported below all come from one sample, sequenced in a study of PD-L1 blockade in urothelial cancer listed by TCRdb under 2017. The receptor library was made with the immunoSEQ multiplex PCR assay. TCRdb stores this immuneACCESS table with in-frame sequences only. Part of the clones is absent; in the studies checked, under half of the shortfall reflects unresolved V genes, and no reason is known for the rest. This sample has about 90,000 clones in its table, and 90% of those were observed once. The ten top clones hold approximately 10% of the sample. The input for sequencing was PBMCs, taken around atezolizumab (anti-PD-L1) treatment. Every receptor here comes from a man aged 60-69 years with urothelial cancer.

The chain employs TRBV7-6 and TRBJ2-1, with 9 bases lining up with TRBD2. V shed 5 bases, J shed 7 bases, and the junction held 15 bases outside the gene matches. The germline V gene has CDR1 SGHVS and CDR2 FNYEAQ. The CDR3 loop spans 17 amino acids. CDR3: CASSPYGTSNGRNEQFF. The CDR3 nucleotides read TGTGCCAGCAGCCCGTACGGGACTAGCAATGGTAGGAATGAGCAGTTCTTC.

In its sample, this clone was seen once. The rearrangement links TRBV5-1 to TRBJ2-2, with D unresolved. Germline V gene sequence: CDR1 SGHRS, CDR2 YFSETQ. Trimming stripped 1 base from V and 4 bases from J, with 17 bases between. This CDR3 contains 17 residues. CDR3 amino acids: CASSLSGLTGSTGELFF. The CDR3 nucleotides are TGCGCCAGCAGCTTGTCAGGTCTAACTGGCAGCACCGGGGAGCTGTTTTTT.

The J gene is TRBJ1-3, the V gene TRBV9, with 7 nucleotides matching TRBD1. The V and J ends lost 0 bases and 0 bases, in that order; junction bases with no gene match: 6. In germline, CDR1 is SGDLS, CDR2 YYNGEE. This CDR3 contains 17 residues. The CDR3 loop is CASSVGARGDSGNTIYF. DNA of the CDR3: TGTGCCAGCAGCGTAGGGGCCAGGGGGGACTCTGGAAACACCATATATTTT.

This rearrangement joins TRBV19 to TRBJ2-5; 12 nucleotides align to TRBD1. The CDR3 runs to 16 residues. Looked up from germline, CDR1 is LNHDA and CDR2 is SQIVND (reference sequence). V shed 6 bases and J 5 bases; nucleotides not matched to a gene: 10. CDR3 loop: CASSERGTGGLETQYF. The CDR3 DNA sequence: TGTGCCAGTAGCGAAAGGGGGACAGGGGGCCTCGAGACCCAGTACTTC.

This chain joins TRBV4-3 and TRBJ2-7, with a tentative D call TRBD2 (5 bases). CDR1 is LGHNA and CDR2 is YSLEER in the germline V gene. V gave up 0 bases and J gave up 5 bases, with 11 bases separating them. CDR3 length: 14 residues. The CDR3 region is CASSQDRGTHEQYF. The CDR3 DNA sequence: TGCGCCAGCAGCCAAGATCGGGGTACCCACGAGCAGTACTTC.

The chain links TRBV7-2 to TRBJ2-5; maybe TRBD2 (6 bases). The CDR3 consists of 14 residues. V was pared by 4 bases and J by 4 bases, with 13 bases between. Germline values: CDR1 SGHTA, CDR2 FQGNSA. The DNA of the CDR3 is TGTGCCAGCAGCTCCAGACTAGTGTCAGAGACCCAGTACTTC. Translation gives CASSSRLVSETQYF.

J is TRBJ1-3 and V is TRBV27; 7 positions agree with TRBD1. Germline lookup yields CDR1 MNHEY and CDR2 SMNVEV (reference sequence). J gave up 2 bases and V 4 bases, and 2 bases lay outside the gene matches. CDR3 length: 14 amino acids. The CDR3 loop reads CASSWTGAGNTIYF. CDR3 nucleotide sequence: TGTGCCAGCAGTTGGACAGGTGCTGGAAACACCATATATTTT.

The rearrangement links TRBV10-2 to TRBJ1-5, with 9 bases matching TRBD1. The CDR3 is 16 residues long. The V segment lost 5 bases and the J segment 0 bases; nucleotides outside the gene matches: 5. Germline V lookup: CDR1 WSHSY, CDR2 SAAADI. This chain's CDR3 is CASSTGGGGSNQPQHF. The DNA for the CDR3 is TGCGCCAGCAGTACAGGGGGCGGGGGTAGCAATCAGCCCCAGCATTTT.

This clone was seen just once. This chain's CDR3 is CASSPQERGGYNEQFF. DNA for the CDR3: TGTGCCAGCAGCCCCCAAGAGCGGGGGGGATACAATGAGCAGTTCTTC. The chain uses TRBV7-2 and TRBJ2-1, with 10 bases that match TRBD2. The V and J ends lost 5 bases and 4 bases, in that order; junction bases with no gene match: 8. The CDR3 covers 16 residues. Germline V gives CDR1 SGHTA, CDR2 FQGNSA.

The chain is built from TRBV27 and TRBJ2-7; TRBD1 agrees at 10 bases. CDR3 length: 16 residues. From germline, CDR1 is MNHEY and CDR2 SMNVEV (reference sequence). The J segment lost 1 base and the V segment lost 3 bases, leaving 6 bases of the junction unmatched. The CDR3 is CASSFSGTGASYEQYF. For the CDR3, the DNA is TGTGCCAGCAGTTTTTCCGGGACAGGGGCTTCCTACGAGCAGTACTTC.

The chain recombines TRBV5-1 with TRBJ1-1; tentative D call: TRBD1 (5 bases). The length of the CDR3 is 14 residues. Germline V gives CDR1 SGHRS, CDR2 YFSETQ. Trimming removed 1 base from V and 6 bases from J, with 13 bases in between. For the CDR3, the DNA is TGCGCCAGCAGCTTGTCAGGGTCGGGCTCTGAAGCTTTCTTT. Translating gives CASSLSGSGSEAFF.

This clone was seen once. The genes are TRBV4-2 and TRBJ2-1; 7 bases match TRBD2. V was pared by 6 bases and J by 6 bases, with 17 bases of the junction left unmatched. The CDR3 is made up of 17 amino acids. Per germline, CDR1 LGHNA and CDR2 YNFKEQ. CDR3 in DNA: TGTGCCAGCAGTCGGAGTTCCCGGGGGGATAGTCGCAATGAGCAGTTCTTC. Translating it yields CASSRSSRGDSRNEQFF.

The chain is built from TRBV5-4 and TRBJ2-3; TRBD2 is a possible D gene (5 bases). V lost 2 bases, J lost 1 base, and 5 bases lay in between. This CDR3 region has 13 residues. Germline loops: CDR1 SGHNT, CDR2 YYREEE (reference sequence). CDR3 coding DNA: TGTGCCAGCAGCTTTAGCGGCACAGATACGCAGTATTTT. Its translation: CASSFSGTDTQYF.

This chain links TRBV18 with TRBJ1-2; D gene unclear. Between the trimmed V and J ends, which lost 0 bases and 4 bases, there was a span of 9 bases. The germline V gene encodes CDR1 KGHSH and CDR2 LQKENI. CDR3 length: 14 amino acids. The CDR3 loop reads CASSPPVDGYGYTF. DNA for the CDR3: TGTGCCAGCTCACCACCGGTAGATGGCTATGGCTACACCTTC.

In DNA form, the CDR3 reads TGTGCCACCAGCAGAGAAGCAGGAAACTACGAGCAGTACTTC. Translating it yields CATSREAGNYEQYF. The chain couples TRBV15 to TRBJ2-7; D is uncertain. V was clipped by 0 bases and J by 3 bases, with 9 bases between them. CDR3 length: 14 residues. CDR1 is LNHNV, CDR2 YYDKDF, per germline (reference sequence). Drawing the rest from reference TRBV15 and TRBJ2-7, the complete variable domain is DAMVIQNPRYQVTQFGKPVTLSCSQTLNHNVMYWYQQKSSQAPKLLFHYYDKDFNNEADTPDNFQSRRPNTSFCFLDIRSPGLGDTAMYLCATSREAGNYEQYFGPGTRLTVT.

The V call is TRBV2, the J call TRBJ2-1; D gene unclear. The germline V gene encodes CDR1 SNHLY and CDR2 FYNNEI. This CDR3 contains 12 residues. Between the trimmed V and J ends, which lost 8 bases and 5 bases, there was a span of 10 bases. CDR3 loop: CASSSLNNEQFF. In DNA, the CDR3 is TGTGCCAGCTCATCCCTAAACAATGAGCAGTTCTTC.

V gene TRBV23-1 combines with J gene TRBJ2-5, with 8 bases identical to TRBD1. TRBV23-1 is given ORF status, its function remaining uncertain. This CDR3 is built from 16 residues. Trimming took 3 bases from V and 0 from J; bases not matched to a gene: 6. This CDR3 is CASSHRDRPYQETQYF. The CDR3, as DNA: TGCGCCAGCAGTCATCGGGACAGGCCGTACCAAGAGACCCAGTACTTC.

This clone has a single count. A much larger clone lies a single base off, so this may be a read error. The chain joins TRBV2 to TRBJ2-7, with D maybe TRBD1 (5 bases). Germline V gene lookup returns CDR1 SNHLY and CDR2 FYNNEI. Deletions cut 6 bases from V and 3 bases from J, with 9 bases between. This CDR3 region has 12 residues. The DNA for the CDR3 is TGTGCCAGCAGGGACAATCACTACGAGCAGTACTTC. This translates into CASRDNHYEQYF.

V gene TRBV5-1 combines with J gene TRBJ2-2, with TRBD2 identical over 11 bases. With V trimmed by 4 bases and J by 7 bases, 9 bases remained unmatched. The germline V gene has CDR1 SGHRS and CDR2 YFSETQ. The CDR3 has 16 residues. CDR3 nucleotide sequence: TGCGCCAGCAGCCTAGCGGGGGGCACCACTGGCGGGGAGCTGTTTTTT. Translated, it gives CASSLAGGTTGGELFF.